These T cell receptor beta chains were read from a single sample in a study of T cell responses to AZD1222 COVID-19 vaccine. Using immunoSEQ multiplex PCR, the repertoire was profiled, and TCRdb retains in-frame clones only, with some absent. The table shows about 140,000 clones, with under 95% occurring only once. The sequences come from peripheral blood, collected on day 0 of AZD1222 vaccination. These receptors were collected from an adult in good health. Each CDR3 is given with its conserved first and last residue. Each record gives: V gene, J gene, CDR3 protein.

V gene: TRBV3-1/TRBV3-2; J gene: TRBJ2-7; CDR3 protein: CASSQPSGSYEQYF
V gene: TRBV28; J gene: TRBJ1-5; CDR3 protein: CASSLLVGNQPQHF
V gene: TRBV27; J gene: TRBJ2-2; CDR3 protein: CASRGGGTGELFF
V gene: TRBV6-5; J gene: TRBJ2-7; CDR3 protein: CASSYLPGQGAHEQYF
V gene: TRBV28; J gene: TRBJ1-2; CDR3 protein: CATQRQAFTHGYTF
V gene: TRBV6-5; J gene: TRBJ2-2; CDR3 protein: CASDRRSWTGELFF
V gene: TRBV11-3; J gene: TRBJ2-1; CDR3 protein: CASSLDVSGGAPYNEQFF
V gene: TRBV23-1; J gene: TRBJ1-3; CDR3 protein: CASKGGHAGNTIYF
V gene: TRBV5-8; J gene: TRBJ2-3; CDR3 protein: CASSPQGGNTDTQYF
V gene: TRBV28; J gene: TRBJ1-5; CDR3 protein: CASGIRQPQHF
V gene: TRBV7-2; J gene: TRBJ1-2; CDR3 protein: CASSRDRTRGGYTF
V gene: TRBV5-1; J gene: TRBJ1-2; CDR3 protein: CASSELQGAGDGYTF
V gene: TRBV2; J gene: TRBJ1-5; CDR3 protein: CASIRAYNQPQHF
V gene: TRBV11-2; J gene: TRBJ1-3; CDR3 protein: CASSVEVSLAGNTIYF
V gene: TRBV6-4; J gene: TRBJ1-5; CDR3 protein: CAAARKSAQHF
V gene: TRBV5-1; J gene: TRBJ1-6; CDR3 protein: CASSGTGPHDSPLHF
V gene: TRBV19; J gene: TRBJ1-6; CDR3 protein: CASSISAGVSYNSPLHF
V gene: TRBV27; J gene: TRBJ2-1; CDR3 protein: CASSFSYSYNEQFF
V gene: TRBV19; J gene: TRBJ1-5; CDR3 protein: CASSIRPRFNQPQHF
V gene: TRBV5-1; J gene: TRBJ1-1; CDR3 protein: CASRVVGGNTEAFF
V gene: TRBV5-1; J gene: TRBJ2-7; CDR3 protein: CASSQEDYSYEQYF
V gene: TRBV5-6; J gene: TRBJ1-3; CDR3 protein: CASRWSLSGNTIYF
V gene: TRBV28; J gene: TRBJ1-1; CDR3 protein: CASRTEREVLEAFF
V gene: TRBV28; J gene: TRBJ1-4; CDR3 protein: CASSLEGLRNEKLFF
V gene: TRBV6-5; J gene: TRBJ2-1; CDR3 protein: CASGRGQERNEQFF
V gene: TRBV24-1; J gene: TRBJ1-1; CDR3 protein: CATSESGQGASAEAFF
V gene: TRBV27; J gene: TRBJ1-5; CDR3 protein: CASSFPPSDNQPQHF
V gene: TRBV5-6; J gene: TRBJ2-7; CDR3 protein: CASSFGLLDSEQYF
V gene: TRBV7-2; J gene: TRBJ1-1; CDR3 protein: CASSLFHPGTFEAFF
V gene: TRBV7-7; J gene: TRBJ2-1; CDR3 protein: CASSGGNEQFF
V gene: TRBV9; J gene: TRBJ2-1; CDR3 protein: CASSSRGTYNEQFF
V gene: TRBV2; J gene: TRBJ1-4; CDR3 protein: CAAAGTANEKLFF
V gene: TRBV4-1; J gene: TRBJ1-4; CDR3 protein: CASSLRTGREKLFF
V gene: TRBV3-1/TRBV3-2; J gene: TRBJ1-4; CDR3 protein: CASSHNNDRGSEKLFF
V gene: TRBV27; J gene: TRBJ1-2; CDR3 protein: CASSFLGTADGYTF
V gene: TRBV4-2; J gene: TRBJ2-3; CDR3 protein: CASSQALSTDTQYF
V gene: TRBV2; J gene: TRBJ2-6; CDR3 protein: CASSVAGFGANVLTF
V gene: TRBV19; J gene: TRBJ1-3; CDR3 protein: CASSEVGNTIYF
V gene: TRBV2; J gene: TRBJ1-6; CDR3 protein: CASTVLRDGDSPLHF
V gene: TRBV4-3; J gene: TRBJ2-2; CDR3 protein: CASSQDRLNTGELFF
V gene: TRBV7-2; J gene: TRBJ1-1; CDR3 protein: CASSPRRGSNTEAFF
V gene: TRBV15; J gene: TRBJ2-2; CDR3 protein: CATSVRLGETGELFF
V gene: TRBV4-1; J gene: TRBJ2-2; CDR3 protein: CASSQEISGELFF
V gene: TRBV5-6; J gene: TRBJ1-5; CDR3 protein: CASSLIGQMNQPQHF
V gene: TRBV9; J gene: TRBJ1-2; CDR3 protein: CASSNNPGTPNYGYTF
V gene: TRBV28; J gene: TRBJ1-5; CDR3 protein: CASSVPRGQQPQHF
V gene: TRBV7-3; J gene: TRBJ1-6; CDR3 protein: CASSLAGDRINSPLHF
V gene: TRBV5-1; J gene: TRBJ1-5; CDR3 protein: CASSLAPTGLDQPQHF
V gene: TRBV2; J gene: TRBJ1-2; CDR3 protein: CASSGTGGTYGYTF